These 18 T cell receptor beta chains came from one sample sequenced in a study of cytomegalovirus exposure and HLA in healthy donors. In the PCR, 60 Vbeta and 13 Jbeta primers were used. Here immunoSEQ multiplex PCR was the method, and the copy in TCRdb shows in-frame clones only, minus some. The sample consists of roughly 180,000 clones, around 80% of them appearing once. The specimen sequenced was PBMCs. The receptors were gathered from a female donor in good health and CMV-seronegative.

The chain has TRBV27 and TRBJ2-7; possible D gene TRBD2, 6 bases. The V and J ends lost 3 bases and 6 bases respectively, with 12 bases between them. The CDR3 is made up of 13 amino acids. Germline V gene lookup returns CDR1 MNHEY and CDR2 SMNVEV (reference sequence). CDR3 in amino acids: CASSFGGHFEQYF. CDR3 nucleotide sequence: TGTGCCAGCAGTTTCGGGGGTCATTTCGAGCAGTACTTC.

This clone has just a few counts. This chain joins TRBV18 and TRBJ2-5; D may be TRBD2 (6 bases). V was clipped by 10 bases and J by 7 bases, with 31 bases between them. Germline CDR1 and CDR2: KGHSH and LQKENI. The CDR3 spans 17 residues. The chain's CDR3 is CATERGPSEEPRGTQYF. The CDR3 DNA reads TGTGCCACTGAGAGGGGACCTAGCGAAGAACCGCGTGGGACCCAGTACTTC.

CDR3 protein: CATRASKAGGANVLTF. In nucleotides, the CDR3 is TGTGCCACCAGAGCCTCCAAGGCGGGTGGGGCCAACGTCCTGACTTTC. The J gene is TRBJ2-6, the V gene TRBV15; TRBD2 is a possible D gene (5 bases). The V end lost 6 bases, the J end lost 3 bases, and 15 bases lay between the germline ends. This CDR3 region has 16 residues. Germline assignment: CDR1 LNHNV and CDR2 YYDKDF (reference sequence).

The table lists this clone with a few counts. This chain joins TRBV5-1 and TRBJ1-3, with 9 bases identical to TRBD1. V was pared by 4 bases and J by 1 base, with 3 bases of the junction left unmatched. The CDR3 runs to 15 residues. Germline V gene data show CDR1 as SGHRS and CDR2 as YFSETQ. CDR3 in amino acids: CASSRDRASGNTIYF. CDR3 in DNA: TGCGCCAGCAGCCGGGACAGGGCATCTGGAAACACCATATATTTT.

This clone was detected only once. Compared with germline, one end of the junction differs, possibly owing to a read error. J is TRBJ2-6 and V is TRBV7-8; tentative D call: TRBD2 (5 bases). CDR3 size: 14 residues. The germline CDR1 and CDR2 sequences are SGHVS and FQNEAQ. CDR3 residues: CASSLAVRANGLTF. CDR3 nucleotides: TGTGCCAGCAGCTTAGCGGTGCGGGCCAACGGCCTGACTTTC.

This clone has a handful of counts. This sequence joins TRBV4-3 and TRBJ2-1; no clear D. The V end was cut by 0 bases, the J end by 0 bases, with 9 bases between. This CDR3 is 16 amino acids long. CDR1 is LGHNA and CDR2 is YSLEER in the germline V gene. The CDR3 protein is CASSQEATSSYNEQFF. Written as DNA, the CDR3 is TGCGCCAGCAGCCAAGAGGCAACCAGCTCCTACAATGAGCAGTTCTTC.

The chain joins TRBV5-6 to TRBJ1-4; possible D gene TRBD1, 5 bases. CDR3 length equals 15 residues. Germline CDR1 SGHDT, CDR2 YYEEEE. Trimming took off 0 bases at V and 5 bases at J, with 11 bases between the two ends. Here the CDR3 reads CASSLEGRVNEKLFF. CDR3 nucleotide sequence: TGTGCCAGCAGCTTGGAGGGCAGGGTGAATGAAAAACTGTTTTTT.

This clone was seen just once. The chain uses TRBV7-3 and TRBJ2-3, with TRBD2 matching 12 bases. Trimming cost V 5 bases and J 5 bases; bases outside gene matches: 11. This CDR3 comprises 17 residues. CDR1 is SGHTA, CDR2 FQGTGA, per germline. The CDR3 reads CASSVESRTSGKDTQYF. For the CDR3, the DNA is TGTGCCAGCAGCGTAGAATCCCGGACTAGCGGGAAAGATACGCAGTATTTT. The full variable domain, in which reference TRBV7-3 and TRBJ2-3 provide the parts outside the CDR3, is GAGVSQTPSNKVTEKGKYVELRCDPISGHTALYWYRQSLGQGPEFLIYFQGTGAADDSGLPNDRFFAVRPEGSVSTLKIQRTERGDSAVYLCASSVESRTSGKDTQYFGPGTRLTVL.

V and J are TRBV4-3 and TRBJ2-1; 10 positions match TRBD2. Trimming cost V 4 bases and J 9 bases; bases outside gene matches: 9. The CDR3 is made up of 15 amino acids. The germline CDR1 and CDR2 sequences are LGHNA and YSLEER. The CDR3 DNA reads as TGCGCCAGCAGCCCCTTCCGGACTAGCGGAGGTGAGCAGTTCTTC. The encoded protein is CASSPFRTSGGEQFF.

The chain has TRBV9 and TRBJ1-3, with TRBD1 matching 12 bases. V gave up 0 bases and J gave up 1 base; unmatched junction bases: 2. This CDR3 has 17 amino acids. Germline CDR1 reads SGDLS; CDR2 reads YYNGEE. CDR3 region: CASSVVGQGASGNTIYF. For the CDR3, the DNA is TGTGCCAGCAGCGTAGTGGGACAGGGGGCATCTGGAAACACCATATATTTT.

The CDR3: CASSSRTGMNTEAFF. The CDR3 nucleotides read TGTGCCAGCAGCTCGCGGACAGGGATGAACACTGAAGCTTTCTTT. The V call is TRBV7-2, the J call TRBJ1-1; the match to TRBD1 covers 8 bases. V lost 4 bases and J lost 0; bases outside the gene matches: 4. The germline V gene encodes CDR1 SGHTA and CDR2 FQGNSA. The CDR3 sequence is 15 residues long. The entire variable domain, with the rest obtained from reference TRBV7-2 and TRBJ1-1, is as follows: GAGVSQSPSNKVTEKGKDVELRCDPISGHTALYWYRQSLGQGLEFLIYFQGNSAPDKSGLPSDRFSAERTGGSVSTLTIQRTQQEDSAVYLCASSSRTGMNTEAFFGQGTRLTVV.

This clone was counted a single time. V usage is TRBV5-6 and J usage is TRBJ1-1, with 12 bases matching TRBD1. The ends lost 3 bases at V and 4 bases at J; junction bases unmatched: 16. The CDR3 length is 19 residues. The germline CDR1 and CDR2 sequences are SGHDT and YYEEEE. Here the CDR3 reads CASSWDRGRMSVEGTEAFF. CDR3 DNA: TGTGCCAGCAGCTGGGACAGGGGGCGGATGTCAGTAGAGGGCACTGAAGCTTTCTTT.

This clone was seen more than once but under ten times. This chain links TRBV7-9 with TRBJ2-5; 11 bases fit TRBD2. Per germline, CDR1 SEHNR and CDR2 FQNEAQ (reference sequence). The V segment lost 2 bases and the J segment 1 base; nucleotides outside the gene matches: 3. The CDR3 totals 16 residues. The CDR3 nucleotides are TGTGCCAGCAGCTTATTAGCGGGAGGGGGCCAAGAGACCCAGTACTTC. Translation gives CASSLLAGGGQETQYF.

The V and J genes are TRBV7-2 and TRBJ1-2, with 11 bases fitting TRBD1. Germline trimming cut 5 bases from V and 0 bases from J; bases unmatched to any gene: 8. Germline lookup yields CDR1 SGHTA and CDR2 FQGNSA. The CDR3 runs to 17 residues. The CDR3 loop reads CASSPLGQGASNYGYTF. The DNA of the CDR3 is TGTGCCAGCAGCCCACTAGGACAGGGGGCTTCTAACTATGGCTACACCTTC. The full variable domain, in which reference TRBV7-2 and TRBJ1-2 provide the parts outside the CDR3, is GAGVSQSPSNKVTEKGKDVELRCDPISGHTALYWYRQSLGQGLEFLIYFQGNSAPDKSGLPSDRFSAERTGGSVSTLTIQRTQQEDSAVYLCASSPLGQGASNYGYTFGSGTRLTVV.

This chain's CDR3 is CAISESGWEQYF. The CDR3 bases are TGTGCCATCAGTGAGTCCGGGTGGGAGCAGTACTTC. This rearrangement joins TRBV10-3 to TRBJ2-7; no reliable D call. Germline lookup yields CDR1 ENHRY and CDR2 SYGVKD. V lost 0 bases and J lost 7, with 7 bases in between. The CDR3 is made up of 12 amino acids.

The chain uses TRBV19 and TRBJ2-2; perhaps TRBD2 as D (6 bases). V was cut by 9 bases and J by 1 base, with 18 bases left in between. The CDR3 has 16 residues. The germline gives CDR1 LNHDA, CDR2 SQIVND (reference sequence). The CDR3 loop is CASTRAGTRNTGELFF. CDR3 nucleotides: TGTGCCAGCACTAGAGCGGGCACCCGGAACACCGGGGAGCTGTTTTTT. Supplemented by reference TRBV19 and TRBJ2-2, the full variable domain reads DGGITQSPKYLFRKEGQNVTLSCEQNLNHDAMYWYRQDPGQGLRLIYYSQIVNDFQKGDIAEGYSVSREKKESFPLTVTSAQKNPTAFYLCASTRAGTRNTGELFFGEGSRLTVL.

In nucleotides, the CDR3 is TGTGCCTCTCGCGGGGCCGGGACCGGGGAGCTGTTTTTT. This sequence encodes CASRGAGTGELFF. J is TRBJ2-2 and V is TRBV30; D possibly corresponds to TRBD2 (6 bases). The CDR3 sequence is 13 residues long. V gave up 7 bases and J gave up 5 bases, with 14 bases separating them. The germline V gene has CDR1 GTSNPN and CDR2 SVGIG (reference sequence).

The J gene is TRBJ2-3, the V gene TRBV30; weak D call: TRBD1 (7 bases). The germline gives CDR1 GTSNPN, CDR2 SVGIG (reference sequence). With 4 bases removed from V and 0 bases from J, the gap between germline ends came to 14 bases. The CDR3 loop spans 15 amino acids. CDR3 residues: CAWTQGGLSTDTQYF. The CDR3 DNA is TGTGCCTGGACTCAGGGGGGCCTAAGCACAGATACGCAGTATTTT.